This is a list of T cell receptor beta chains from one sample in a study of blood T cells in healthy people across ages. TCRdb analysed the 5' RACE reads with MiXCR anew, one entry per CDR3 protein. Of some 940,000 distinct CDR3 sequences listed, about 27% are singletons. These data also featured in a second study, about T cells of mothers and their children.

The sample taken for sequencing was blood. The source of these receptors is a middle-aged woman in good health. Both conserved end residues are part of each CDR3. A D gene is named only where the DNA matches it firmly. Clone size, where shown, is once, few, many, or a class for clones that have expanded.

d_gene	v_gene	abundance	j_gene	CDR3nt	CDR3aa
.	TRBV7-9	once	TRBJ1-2	TGTGCCAGCAGCGACTGGGGCGCAACGAGCTACACCTTC	CASSDWGATSYTF
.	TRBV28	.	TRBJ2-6	TGTGCCAGCAGGACGTTAGGAGGGGCCAACGTCCGGACTTTC	CASRTLGGANVRTF
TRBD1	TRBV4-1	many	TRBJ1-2	TGCGCCAGCAGCCGTGTTACAGGGGGCACGAGCTATGGCTACACCTTC	CASSRVTGGTSYGYTF
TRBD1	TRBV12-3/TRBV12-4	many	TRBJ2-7	TGTGCCAGCAGTTCTTATTCTCCGGGACAGTACTACGAGCAGTACTTC	CASSSYSPGQYYEQYF
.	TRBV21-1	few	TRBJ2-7	TGTGCCAGCAGCAAAGGGGGGGGAAATTTCTACGAGCAGTACTTC	CASSKGGGNFYEQYF
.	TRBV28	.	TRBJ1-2	TGTGCCAGCACGCCCGGGTCTTTCTATGGCTACACCTTC	CASTPGSFYGYTF
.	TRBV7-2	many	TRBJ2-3	TGTGCCAGCATCCTGGCTGGTACGCAGTATTTT	CASILAGTQYF
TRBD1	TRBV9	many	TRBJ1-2	TGTGCCAGCAGCGTAGGAGGGACAGGTACCTCCTATGGCTACACCTTC	CASSVGGTGTSYGYTF
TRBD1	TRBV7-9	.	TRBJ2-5	TGTGCCAGCACCAGGACAGGGGGCCAAGAGACCCAGTACTTC	CASTRTGGQETQYF
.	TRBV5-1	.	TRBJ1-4	TGCGCCAGCAGCTTGGAAAGGTCGGACGAAAAACTGTTTTTT	CASSLERSDEKLFF
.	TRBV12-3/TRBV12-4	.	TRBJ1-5	TGTGCCAGCAGTTTAGGGCGGGGGGCTATTAACAATCAGCCCCAGCATTTT	CASSLGRGAINNQPQHF
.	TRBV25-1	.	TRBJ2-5	TGTGCCAGCAGTGAATCCGGAGGGGGCCCGGTTGAGACCCAGTACTTC	CASSESGGGPVETQYF
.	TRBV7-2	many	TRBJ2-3	TGTGCCAGCAGCCCCGTGAAGCGGGCAACCCCATCGCAGTATTTT	CASSPVKRATPSQYF
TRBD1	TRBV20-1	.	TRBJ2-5	TGCAGTGGGGCCGGGACAGAACAAGAGACCCAGTACTTC	CSGAGTEQETQYF
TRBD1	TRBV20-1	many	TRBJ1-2	TGCAGTGCTAGAGATGGGACAGTCACAGATGGCTACACCTTC	CSARDGTVTDGYTF
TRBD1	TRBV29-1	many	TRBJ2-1	TGCGAAGGGCGGGGACAGGGGGCAGGAAATGAGCAGTTCTTC	CEGRGQGAGNEQFF
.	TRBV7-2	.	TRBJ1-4	TGTGCCAGCAGCCTAGCGGGGGGGCGCGGTGAAAAACTGTTTTTT	CASSLAGGRGEKLFF
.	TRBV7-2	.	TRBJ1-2	TGTGCCAGCAGCTTCCGGGACCTCTATGGCTACACCTTC	CASSFRDLYGYTF
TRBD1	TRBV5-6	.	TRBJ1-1	TGTGCCAGCAGCTTTCCTGACAGGGTTACTGAAGCTTTCTTT	CASSFPDRVTEAFF
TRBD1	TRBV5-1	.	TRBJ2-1	TGCGCCAGCAGCTTGGCAGGACAGGAATACAATGAGCAGTTCTTC	CASSLAGQEYNEQFF
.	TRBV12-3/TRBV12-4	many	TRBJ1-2	TGTGCCAGCAGCCCAGAGGGTAGATATGGCTACACCTTC	CASSPEGRYGYTF
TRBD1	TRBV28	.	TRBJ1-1	TGTGCCAGCAACAAAAAACAGGGGGTAGCTTTCTTT	CASNKKQGVAFF
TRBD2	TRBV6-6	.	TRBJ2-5	TGTGCCAGCAGTTACTCTGGACTAGCGCGGGAGCAGTACTTC	CASSYSGLAREQYF
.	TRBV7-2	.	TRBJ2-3	TGTGCCAGCAGCTTACATGCCGGGGCAGATACGCAGTATTTT	CASSLHAGADTQYF
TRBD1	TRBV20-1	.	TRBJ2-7	TGCAGTGCCAGGGACAGCGTGTATGTCTTC	CSARDSVYVF
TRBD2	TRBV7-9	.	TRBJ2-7	TGTGCCAGCAGCTACGAGACTAGCGGGGTTTTTTGGGAGCAGTACTTC	CASSYETSGVFWEQYF
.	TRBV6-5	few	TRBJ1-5	TGTGCCAGCAGTTACTCCCCGCCGGCAGGGAGGGCAGTGAGCAATCAGCCCCAGCATTTT	CASSYSPPAGRAVSNQPQHF
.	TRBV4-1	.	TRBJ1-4	TGCGCCAGCAGCCAAGGTGACGGGGTCGGCGGACTGTTTTTT	CASSQGDGVGGLFF
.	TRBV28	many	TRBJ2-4	TGTGCCAGCAGTTTAGGGAACATTCAGTACTTC	CASSLGNIQYF
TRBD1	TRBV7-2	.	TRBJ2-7	TGTGCCAGCAACAATAAGGGCGGGACAGGAACCTACGAGCAGTACTTC	CASNNKGGTGTYEQYF
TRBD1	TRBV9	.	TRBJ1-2	TGTGCCAGCAGCCCGGGACAGCCTCGAATCTATGGCTACACCTTC	CASSPGQPRIYGYTF
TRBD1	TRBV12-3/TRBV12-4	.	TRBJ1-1	TGTGCCAGCAGTCTCCGACAGGGTGTGTACACTGAAGCTTTCTTT	CASSLRQGVYTEAFF
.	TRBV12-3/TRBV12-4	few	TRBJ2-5	TGTGCCAGCAGCCGACTGACGGATCAAGAGACCCAGTACTTC	CASSRLTDQETQYF
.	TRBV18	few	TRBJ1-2	TGTGCCAGCTCACCCGCAGCCAGCCCTAACTATGGCTACACCTTC	CASSPAASPNYGYTF
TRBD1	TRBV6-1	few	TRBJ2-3	TGTGCCAGCAGTGAACTCACAGGGGGGATCACAGATACGCGGTATTTT	CASSELTGGITDTRYF
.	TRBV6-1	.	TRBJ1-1	TGTGCCAGCAGTCGTCCGGGGTTCAAGGGCCCAGACGGGAACACTGAAGCTTTCTTT	CASSRPGFKGPDGNTEAFF
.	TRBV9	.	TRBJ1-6	TGTACCAGCAGCGTAGCGGCAGATTCACCCCTCCACTTT	CTSSVAADSPLHF
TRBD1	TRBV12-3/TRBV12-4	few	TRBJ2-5	TGTGCCAGCAGTTTAGTAGGGGACAGGGTGTTTTCGGAGACCCAGTACTTC	CASSLVGDRVFSETQYF
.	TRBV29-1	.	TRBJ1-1	TGCAGCGTCGCATTGACGGACACTGAAGCTTTCTTT	CSVALTDTEAFF
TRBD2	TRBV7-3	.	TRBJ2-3	TGTGCCAGCAGCTTATTGGGCCTAGCGGTCGGCACAGATACGCAGTATTTT	CASSLLGLAVGTDTQYF
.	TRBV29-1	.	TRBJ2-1	TGCAGCGTTGCTGATCTGGAGCAGTTCTTC	CSVADLEQFF
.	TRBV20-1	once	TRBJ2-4	TGCAGTGCTAACCGGGCGTTGTTACAAAACATTCAGTACTTC	CSANRALLQNIQYF
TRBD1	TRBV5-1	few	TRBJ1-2	TGCGCCAGCAGTGAACCGGGACAGTCAAACTATGGCTACACCTTC	CASSEPGQSNYGYTF
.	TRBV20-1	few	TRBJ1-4	TGCAGTGCTAGAGATCCTTTTACGAGTATTTATGAAAAACTGTTTTTT	CSARDPFTSIYEKLFF
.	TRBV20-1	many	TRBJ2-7	TGCAGTGCTAGAGGGGTTCAGTTTGACAGCCTCTCCTACGAGCAGTACTTC	CSARGVQFDSLSYEQYF
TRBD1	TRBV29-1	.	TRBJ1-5	TGCAGCGTTGCTCCTGACAGGGTTTGGCCCCAGCATTTT	CSVAPDRVWPQHF
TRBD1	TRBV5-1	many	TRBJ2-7	TGCGCCAGCAGCTTCATCGGACAGGGGGACGAGCAGTACTTC	CASSFIGQGDEQYF
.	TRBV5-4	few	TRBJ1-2	TGTGCCAGCAGTTCTGACGTGTACGGTGGCTACACCTTC	CASSSDVYGGYTF
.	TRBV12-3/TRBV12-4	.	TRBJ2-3	TGTGCCAGCAGTTTTGCGCTCGGACAGACGAAAGCAGATACGCAGTATTTT	CASSFALGQTKADTQYF
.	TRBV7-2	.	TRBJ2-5	TGTGCCAGCAGCTTACGCCGGGATAGTGGTGTGCGGTACTTC	CASSLRRDSGVRYF
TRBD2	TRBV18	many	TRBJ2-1	TGTGCCAGCTCAAGGACTAGCGGGGGGCTCTACAATGAGCAGTTCTTC	CASSRTSGGLYNEQFF
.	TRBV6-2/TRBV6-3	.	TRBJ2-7	TGTGCCAGCAGTTACTCCCCGAGTAGGGAGTTGATCAGTCGCTACGAGCAGTACTTC	CASSYSPSRELISRYEQYF
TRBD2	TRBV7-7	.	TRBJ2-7	TGTGCTAGCAGCCCTTCTCTAGCGGGGGGGCCGTACGAGCAGTACTTC	CASSPSLAGGPYEQYF
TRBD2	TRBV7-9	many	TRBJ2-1	TGTGCCAGCAGCTTACACCGGGGGGGCCAAAATGAGCAGTTCTTC	CASSLHRGGQNEQFF
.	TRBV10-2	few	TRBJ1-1	TGCGCCAGCAGTGAGTCGATGGAGCCGAACACTGAAGCTTTCTTT	CASSESMEPNTEAFF